Below, 9 T cell receptor beta chains from the same sample are listed, as sequenced in a study of T-cell memory formation after mild COVID-19. TCRdb used MiXCR to reprocess the 5' RACE reads, holding one entry per CDR3 protein. Of fewer than 400,000 distinct CDR3 sequences in the sample, approximately 15% were seen once. The sample was PBMCs or a T cell subset sorted from them (not recorded which). These receptor sequences come from a man aged 18 to 29 who had mild COVID-19 (a few samples of this study predate the infection). Cell type and time point are not known.

V and J are TRBV29-1 and TRBJ2-2; D is undetermined. V lost 7 bases and J 0 bases, leaving 9 bases between the germline ends. Germline CDR1 reads SQVTM; CDR2 reads ANQGSEA. The CDR3 length is 13 residues. CDR3 sequence (DNA): TGCAGCGCCCGGCGAACGAACACCGGGGAGCTGTTTTTT. Its protein is CSARRTNTGELFF.

The chain is built from TRBV7-6 and TRBJ2-5, with TRBD1 as a possible D gene (5 bases). The CDR3 loop spans 15 amino acids. Germline V gives CDR1 SGHVS, CDR2 FNYEAQ. V was cut by 1 base and J by 4 bases, with 13 bases left in between. The CDR3 sequence: CASSLGGSPGETQYF. DNA for the CDR3: TGTGCCAGCAGCTTAGGGGGCAGCCCAGGAGAGACCCAGTACTTC.

This clonotype was counted only a few times. The V and J genes are TRBV7-2 and TRBJ2-7, with D tentatively TRBD1 (5 bases). The CDR3 loop spans 13 amino acids. CDR1 is SGHTA, CDR2 FQGNSA, per germline. The V end lost 3 bases, the J end lost 6 bases, and 12 bases lay between the germline ends. In nucleotides, the CDR3 is TGTGCCAGCAGCTTCAGGGTAGTGGGCGAGCAGTACGTC. Translation gives CASSFRVVGEQYV.

In its sample, this clonotype was seen a few times. V usage is TRBV27 and J usage is TRBJ2-7; 8 bases align to TRBD1. There are 15 residues in the CDR3. Germline assignment: CDR1 MNHEY and CDR2 SMNVEV (reference sequence). Trimming took 0 bases from V and 5 from J; bases not matched to a gene: 6. Here the CDR3 reads CASSLSTQGVDEQYF. CDR3 DNA sequence: TGTGCCAGCAGTTTATCGACACAGGGGGTGGACGAGCAGTACTTC.

The gene calls are TRBV6-2 or TRBV6-3 and TRBJ1-2; D not certain. V lost 2 bases and J lost 4, with 8 bases in between. Germline-derived CDR1 and CDR2 are MNHEY and SVGEGT. The CDR3 length is 13 residues. The CDR3 sequence is CASSYGGAYGYTF. CDR3 sequence (DNA): TGTGCCAGCAGTTACGGAGGAGCCTATGGCTACACCTTC.

The chain couples TRBV20-1 to TRBJ1-6; TRBD1 aligns across 7 bases. J gave up 0 bases and V 1 base, and 3 bases lay outside the gene matches. The CDR3 runs to 16 residues. Germline V gene sequence: CDR1 DFQATT, CDR2 SNEGSKA (reference sequence). CDR3 nucleotide sequence: TGCAGTGCTAGAGCGACAGGGAGCTCCTATAATTCACCCCTCCACTTT. Its protein product is CSARATGSSYNSPLHF.

This clonotype appeared many times. The chain has TRBV7-3 and TRBJ2-7; 11 positions match TRBD2. There are 13 residues in the CDR3. Per the germline V gene, CDR1 is SGHTA and CDR2 is FQGTGA. Trimming at V came to 4 bases and at J to 12 bases, leaving 8 bases not matched to a gene. CDR3: CASSSGTSGQRYF. Here the CDR3 DNA reads TGTGCCAGCAGCTCCGGGACTAGCGGCCAAAGGTACTTC.

In its sample, this clonotype was seen a few times. This chain uses TRBV2 with TRBJ1-1, with D perhaps TRBD1 (6 bases). The CDR3 spans 11 residues. Germline loops: CDR1 SNHLY, CDR2 FYNNEI. Trimming removed 9 bases at V and 5 bases at J, with 10 bases between. The CDR3 DNA follows: TGTGCCAGTAACAGGGATACTGAAGCTTTCTTT. Encoded protein: CASNRDTEAFF.

Many counts were recorded for this clonotype. This sequence joins TRBV18 and TRBJ1-2, with 7 bases fitting TRBD1. The V and J ends lost 4 bases and 0 bases, in that order; junction bases with no gene match: 5. The germline CDR1 and CDR2 sequences are KGHSH and LQKENI. The CDR3 spans 15 residues. The CDR3 sequence is CASSRDSVTNYGYTF. DNA for the CDR3: TGTGCCAGCTCACGGGACAGCGTGACTAACTATGGCTACACCTTC.